A single sample gave rise to the 30 T cell receptor beta chains below, sequenced in a study of shared clonotypes between healthy human individuals. Produced via immunoSEQ multiplex PCR; TCRdb's table is partial and in-frame only. The data show 80,000 to 100,000 clones, around 68% seen once. Source material: memory CD8+ T cells sorted from blood. Noted subset: CD45RO+ cells pooled with CCR7-negative TemRA cells. The receptor set was obtained from a man under 40 in good health.

This chain joins TRBV28 and TRBJ2-1, with D uncertain. V was clipped by 4 bases and J by 8 bases, with 12 bases between them. The CDR3 contains 13 residues. Germline-derived CDR1 and CDR2 are MDHEN and SYDVKM. The CDR3 is CASSSLTGDEQFF. The CDR3 coding sequence is TGTGCCAGCAGTTCCCTAACTGGGGATGAGCAGTTCTTC.

V usage is TRBV6-4 and J usage is TRBJ1-1; the D gene is possibly TRBD1 (5 bases). Trimming took 6 bases from V and 0 from J, leaving 8 bases between them. CDR3 size: 13 residues. CDR1 is MRHNA and CDR2 is SNTAGT in the germline V gene. The CDR3 loop reads CASSREVNTEAFF. In DNA, the CDR3 is TGTGCCAGCAGCAGGGAGGTGAACACTGAAGCTTTCTTT.

The chain is built from TRBV5-1 and TRBJ2-5, with 8 bases aligning to TRBD2. Germline CDR1 SGHRS, CDR2 YFSETQ. J gave up 2 bases and V 0 bases, and 6 bases lay outside the gene matches. The CDR3 runs 16 residues. The CDR3, as DNA: TGCGCCAGCAGCTTGGTTCCAGCGGGAGCTCAAGAGACCCAGTACTTC. It translates to CASSLVPAGAQETQYF.

This chain links TRBV11-3 with TRBJ2-5, with no clear D. The CDR3 covers 12 residues. Trimming shortened V by 4 bases and J by 5 bases, and 8 bases separated the two germline ends. Germline CDR1 and CDR2: SGHNT and YENEEA. CDR3 nucleotides: TGTGCCAGCAGCTCTGAAGGGGAGACCCAGTACTTC. Translated: CASSSEGETQYF.

The V gene is TRBV5-1, the J gene TRBJ2-2, with D perhaps TRBD1 (6 bases). The CDR3 totals 16 residues. V dropped 1 base and J dropped 2 bases, with 12 bases sitting between them. Germline values: CDR1 SGHRS, CDR2 YFSETQ. CDR3 DNA: TGCGCCAGCAGCTTGACTCCGGGACACAACACCGGGGAGCTGTTTTTT. As protein: CASSLTPGHNTGELFF. Based on the CDR3 plus reference TRBV5-1 and TRBJ2-2, the full variable domain is KAGVTQTPRYLIKTRGQQVTLSCSPISGHRSVSWYQQTPGQGLQFLFEYFSETQRNKGNFPGRFSGRQFSNSRSEMNVSTLELGDSALYLCASSLTPGHNTGELFFGEGSRLTVL.

The CDR3 coding sequence is TGCACCAGCAGCCAAGACGAGGAACAGCATCACGAGCAGTACTTC. This gives the protein CTSSQDEEQHHEQYF. J is TRBJ2-7 and V is TRBV1. TRBV1 is listed as a pseudogene. The CDR3 contains 15 residues.

The CDR3 is CASRFGAGGELFF. The CDR3, as DNA: TGTGCCAGCCGATTCGGGGCTGGCGGGGAGCTGTTTTTT. The chain joins TRBV28 to TRBJ2-2; TRBD1 or TRBD2 may be the D gene (5 bases each). The germline CDR1 and CDR2 sequences are MDHEN and SYDVKM. This CDR3 is 13 amino acids long. The V end lost 8 bases, the J end lost 7 bases, and 14 bases lay between the germline ends.

The chain has TRBV6-5 and TRBJ2-7, with TRBD2 matching 8 bases. J gave up 4 bases and V 5 bases, and 4 bases lay outside the gene matches. The CDR3 is 13 amino acids. The germline V gene encodes CDR1 MNHEY and CDR2 SVGAGI. CDR3 coding DNA: TGTGCCAGCAGTACCGGGACTAGGTACGAGCAGTACTTC. This codes for CASSTGTRYEQYF.

The chain carries TRBV6-6 and TRBJ2-2; no clear D. V lost 6 bases and J 2 bases, leaving 7 bases between the germline ends. Germline-derived CDR1 and CDR2 are MNHNY and SVGAGI (reference sequence). The CDR3 runs to 13 residues. In nucleotides, the CDR3 is TGTGCCAGCAGCGGCACAAACACCGGGGAGCTGTTTTTT. This encodes CASSGTNTGELFF.

The rearrangement links TRBV7-6 to TRBJ1-1; 7 bases map to TRBD1. The V segment lost 5 bases and the J segment 4 bases; nucleotides outside the gene matches: 16. The germline CDR1 and CDR2 sequences are SGHVS and FNYEAQ. This CDR3 comprises 17 residues. The CDR3 here is CASSLRTGQELSTEAFF. CDR3 nucleotides: TGTGCCAGCAGCCTCCGGACAGGTCAGGAATTGAGCACTGAAGCTTTCTTT. The whole variable domain, filled in from reference TRBV7-6 and TRBJ1-1, reads GAGVSQSPRYKVTKRGQDVALRCDPISGHVSLYWYRQALGQGPEFLTYFNYEAQQDKSGLPNDRFSAERPEGSISTLTIQRTEQRDSAMYRCASSLRTGQELSTEAFFGQGTRLTVV.

This clone was counted at least ten times. Additional DNA sequences in this sample encode the identical CDR3. V and J are TRBV28 and TRBJ2-7; tentative D call: TRBD1 (5 bases). With 8 bases removed from V and 3 bases from J, the gap between germline ends came to 8 bases. CDR3 size: 11 residues. Germline CDR1 reads MDHEN; CDR2 reads SYDVKM. In DNA, the CDR3 is TGTGCCAGCGGCAGGGACTACGAGCAGTACTTC. It specifies CASGRDYEQYF.

A remark on this clone: This is likely an artifact of a read error, given a far larger clone one base away. Other DNA sequences in the sample encode the same CDR3. This chain connects TRBV11-2 to TRBJ2-3, with D hard to call. The CDR3 length is 14 residues. Deletions cut 5 bases from V and 7 bases from J, with 16 bases between. Germline CDR1 is SGHAT and CDR2 is FQNNGV. CDR3 loop: CASSPPNLAYTQYF. CDR3 nucleotides: TGTGCCAGCAGCCCACCGAATCTCGCTTATACGCAGTATTTT.

This clone was counted ten times or more. The DNA for the CDR3 is TGTGCCAGCACCATAGCCGGTGGCTACACCTTC. This codes for CASTIAGGYTF. The chain is built from TRBV28 and TRBJ1-2; D is uncertain. V was clipped by 7 bases and J by 7 bases, with 10 bases between them. Germline V gene data show CDR1 as MDHEN and CDR2 as SYDVKM. The CDR3 runs 11 residues.

The gene calls are TRBV18 and TRBJ2-2, with D uncertain. Germline loops: CDR1 KGHSH, CDR2 LQKENI. This CDR3 contains 14 residues. Trimming shortened V by 0 bases and J by 6 bases, and 8 bases separated the two germline ends. The CDR3 region is CASSPPSEAGELFF. The CDR3 DNA sequence: TGTGCCAGCTCACCACCGTCCGAGGCCGGGGAGCTGTTTTTT.

V and J are TRBV6-6 and TRBJ2-7; D gene unclear. CDR1 is MNHNY, CDR2 SVGAGI, per germline (reference sequence). CDR3 size: 13 residues. The V end was cut by 5 bases, the J end by 0 bases, with 8 bases between. The CDR3 loop reads CASSATDSYEQYF. The DNA for the CDR3 is TGTGCCAGCAGTGCGACGGACTCCTACGAGCAGTACTTC.

The chain recombines TRBV7-9 with TRBJ2-2; TRBD2 aligns across 8 bases. Looked up from germline, CDR1 is SEHNR and CDR2 is FQNEAQ (reference sequence). V shed 6 bases, J shed 4 bases, and the junction held 4 bases outside the gene matches. This CDR3 contains 14 residues. CDR3 DNA: TGTGCCAGCAGGGTAGCGGGGCCCACCGGGGAGCTGTTTTTT. Protein: CASRVAGPTGELFF.

The chain joins TRBV2 to TRBJ2-1; tentative D call: TRBD1 (5 bases). The CDR3 is made up of 13 amino acids. The V gene lost 3 bases and the J gene lost 4 bases, with 7 bases spanning the gap. From germline, CDR1 is SNHLY and CDR2 FYNNEI. The CDR3 DNA reads as TGTGCCAGCAGTGAGGGGCCGTACAATGAGCAGTTCTTC. This sequence encodes CASSEGPYNEQFF. Full variable domain (remainder filled in from reference TRBV2 and TRBJ2-1): EPEVTQTPSHQVTQMGQEVILRCVPISNHLYFYWYRQILGQKVEFLVSFYNNEISEKSEIFDDQFSVERPDGSNFTLKIRSTKLEDSAMYFCASSEGPYNEQFFGPGTRLTVL.

The chain joins TRBV29-1 to TRBJ1-5, with D tentatively TRBD1 (6 bases). V was clipped by 7 bases and J by 6 bases, with 16 bases between them. Per the germline V gene, CDR1 is SQVTM and CDR2 is ANQGSEA. The CDR3 sequence is 13 residues long. Here the CDR3 DNA reads TGCAGCGCCCTCCAGGGGTTGGGTCAGCCCCAGCATTTT. Protein sequence: CSALQGLGQPQHF.

The gene calls are TRBV14 and TRBJ2-5; possibly TRBD2 for D (5 bases). The CDR3 covers 15 residues. The V gene lost 0 bases and the J gene lost 5 bases, with 13 bases spanning the gap. CDR1 is SGHDN, CDR2 FVKESK, per germline. CDR3 sequence: CASSQDRGQSETQYF. The CDR3 region has the DNA TGTGCCAGCAGCCAAGATAGAGGGCAATCGGAGACCCAGTACTTC.

The rearrangement uses TRBV5-1 and TRBJ2-7, with a possible D match to TRBD1 (5 bases). V was clipped by 4 bases and J by 6 bases, with 17 bases between them. The CDR3 runs to 14 residues. The germline V gene has CDR1 SGHRS and CDR2 YFSETQ. CDR3 bases: TGCGCCAGCAGCGGAAGGGGTTCTCGACGCGAGCAGTACTTC. Translated, it gives CASSGRGSRREQYF. Drawing the rest from reference TRBV5-1 and TRBJ2-7, the complete variable domain is KAGVTQTPRYLIKTRGQQVTLSCSPISGHRSVSWYQQTPGQGLQFLFEYFSETQRNKGNFPGRFSGRQFSNSRSEMNVSTLELGDSALYLCASSGRGSRREQYFGPGTRLTVT.

About this clone itself: Other nucleotide sequences from this sample produce the same CDR3. The chain has TRBV9 and TRBJ1-2; 8 nucleotides match TRBD1. This CDR3 region has 15 residues. Germline trimming cut 4 bases from V and 0 bases from J; bases unmatched to any gene: 5. Germline assignment: CDR1 SGDLS and CDR2 YYNGEE. CDR3 nucleotide sequence: TGTGCCAGCAGCCCCCGGGACAGGACTAACTATGGCTACACCTTC. Protein sequence: CASSPRDRTNYGYTF.

This chain uses TRBV9 with TRBJ1-5; D remains ambiguous. The CDR3 is 14 residues long. Looked up from germline, CDR1 is SGDLS and CDR2 is YYNGEE. V was pared by 0 bases and J by 1 base, with 5 bases between. The CDR3 sequence: CASSVEGSNQPQHF. For the CDR3, the DNA is TGTGCCAGCAGCGTAGAGGGCAGCAATCAGCCCCAGCATTTT. The full variable domain, in which reference TRBV9 and TRBJ1-5 provide the parts outside the CDR3, is DSGVTQTPKHLITATGQRVTLRCSPRSGDLSVYWYQQSLDQGLQFLIQYYNGEERAKGNILERFSAQQFPDLHSELNLSSLELGDSALYFCASSVEGSNQPQHFGDGTRLSIL.

On this clone itself: This same CDR3 is encoded by further DNA sequences in the sample. V and J are TRBV4-1 and TRBJ2-7, with 8 positions matching TRBD2. V shed 1 base and J 3 bases; nucleotides not matched to a gene: 5. The CDR3 length is 15 residues. CDR1 is MGHRA and CDR2 is YSYEKL in the germline V gene. In DNA form, the CDR3 reads TGCGCCAGCAGCCAAGTGTCCACTAGCGGCTACGAGCAGTACTTC. It specifies CASSQVSTSGYEQYF.

The chain couples TRBV6-5 to TRBJ2-1, with 12 bases aligning to TRBD2. This CDR3 is 15 amino acids long. J lost 7 bases, V lost 6 bases, and 7 bases had no gene match. CDR1 is MNHEY, CDR2 SVGAGI, per germline. This CDR3 is CASRQGTSGQNEQFF. DNA for the CDR3: TGTGCCAGCAGACAAGGGACTAGCGGGCAGAATGAGCAGTTCTTC.

The V and J genes are TRBV28 and TRBJ1-3; TRBD1 is a possible D gene (5 bases). Trimming took 8 bases from V and 0 from J, leaving 11 bases between them. This CDR3 has 14 residues. Germline assignment: CDR1 MDHEN and CDR2 SYDVKM. The CDR3 sequence: CASGTPNSGNTIYF. The CDR3 nucleotides are TGTGCCAGCGGGACGCCCAACTCTGGAAACACCATATATTTT.

V is TRBV7-2 and J is TRBJ2-5, with 13 nucleotides matching TRBD2. Germline-derived CDR1 and CDR2 are SGHTA and FQGNSA. The CDR3 extends over 16 amino acids. V shed 5 bases and J 5 bases; nucleotides not matched to a gene: 8. CDR3 DNA: TGTGCCAGCAGCCGTCCGGGACTAGCGGGATTGGAGACCCAGTACTTC. Translated: CASSRPGLAGLETQYF.

This chain uses TRBV11-2 with TRBJ1-5; D is uncertain. V dropped 0 bases and J dropped 5 bases, with 5 bases sitting between them. The CDR3 consists of 13 residues. Germline CDR1 is SGHAT and CDR2 is FQNNGV. CDR3 nucleotides: TGTGCCAGCAGCTTAGAGGAGGATCAGCCCCAGCATTTT. Translation: CASSLEEDQPQHF.

This chain uses TRBV25-1 with TRBJ1-1; D not certain. The CDR3 is 17 residues long. V lost 0 bases and J 10 bases, leaving 24 bases between the germline ends. CDR1 is MGHDK, CDR2 SYGVNS, per germline. CDR3 protein: CASSEYQEGRDEFGAFF. In nucleotides, the CDR3 is TGTGCCAGCAGTGAATACCAGGAGGGTCGCGATGAGTTCGGAGCTTTCTTT.

This clone has a handful of counts. The rearrangement joins TRBV5-1 to TRBJ2-7; 7 nucleotides align to TRBD2. The CDR3 is made up of 19 amino acids. CDR1 is SGHRS and CDR2 is YFSETQ in the germline V gene. The trim removed 0 bases at V and 0 bases at J, leaving 15 bases unmatched. The CDR3 nucleotides read TGCGCCAGCAGCTTGGAAGCCAGACGAGCACTAGCGACCTCCTACGAGCAGTACTTC. It codes for CASSLEARRALATSYEQYF.

This clone was seen more than once but under ten times. V gene TRBV11-2 combines with J gene TRBJ1-2; a weak D match, TRBD1 (6 bases). The CDR3 contains 17 residues. Germline CDR1 is SGHAT and CDR2 is FQNNGV. V gave up 3 bases and J gave up 1 base, with 18 bases separating them. CDR3 region: CASSFLSGQLRNYGYTF. The CDR3 DNA is TGTGCCAGCAGCTTCCTCTCTGGACAGCTCCGTAACTATGGCTACACCTTC.